This T cell receptor beta chain came from a study of blood T cell repertoires in COVID-19. Looking at the study overall: T cells, B-cell-depleted T cells, or PBMCs provided the cDNA or gDNA that served as material.

The CDR3 runs to 15 residues. Germline trimming cut 0 bases from V and 3 bases from J; bases unmatched to any gene: 2. CDR1 is KGHDR and CDR2 is SFDVKD in the germline V gene. In the original analysis: Nucleated cell number was recorded as an estimate derived from reference gene primer amplification. Here immunoSEQ multiplex PCR was the method, and the copy in TCRdb shows in-frame clones only, minus some. V, J and clone size were drawn from that table, and D and trimming were deduced from the DNA. The top ten clones hold more than 9% of a sample with approximately 200,000 clones, approximately 80% of them seen once.

The clonotype originates from a woman aged 80 or over with acute or convalescent COVID-19. Sequencing was carried out using peripheral blood. The chain couples TRBV24-1 to TRBJ2-5; 8 bases line up with TRBD2. DNA of the CDR3: TGTGCCACCAGTGATTTGCGGGAGGGGAAAGAGACCCAGTACTTC. This sequence encodes CATSDLREGKETQYF.